This T cell receptor beta chain was documented in a study of blood T cell repertoires in COVID-19. CDR1 is SNHLY, CDR2 FYNNEI, per germline. The CDR3 consists of 15 residues. V dropped 5 bases and J dropped 5 bases, with 18 bases sitting between them. In the study's own analysis: Amplification with reference gene primers provided the estimates of nucleated cell counts. The method was immunoSEQ multiplex PCR; TCRdb's version includes in-frame clones alone and lacks a portion of them. The V and J calls and the clone size are those of that table, but D and trimming were determined from the DNA. This sample carries 45,000 or so clones, around 90% of them seen once, and the ten largest clones take 13%.

The chain carries TRBV2 and TRBJ2-5, with D possibly being TRBD2 (5 bases). Sequencing used peripheral blood. The sequence was obtained from an older man with acute or convalescent COVID-19. DNA for the CDR3: TGTGCCAGCAGTCCTTCTCTCAGCCCGGGGGAGACCCAGTACTTC. This codes for CASSPSLSPGETQYF.